Listed below are T cell receptor beta chains from one sample, sequenced in a study of T-cell memory formation after mild COVID-19. From the 5' RACE reads, TCRdb called clonotypes with MiXCR, one entry per CDR3 protein. The sample consists of fewer than 75,000 distinct CDR3 sequences, over 9% of them appearing once. The sample was PBMCs or a T cell subset sorted from them (not recorded which). All receptors derive from a man between 18 and 35 years old who had mild COVID-19 (a few samples of this study predate the infection). Cell type and time point are not known. Each CDR3 is given with its conserved first and last residue. A D gene is named only where the DNA matches it firmly. Clone size is stated in some rows and not others, as once, few, many or a class when expanded.

CDR3aa,CDR3nt,v_gene,d_gene,j_gene,abundance
CASSPAGTASEQYF,TGTGCCAGCAGCCCCGCCGGGACAGCTAGCGAGCAGTACTTC,TRBV14,TRBD1,TRBJ2-7,NA
CAWTDGTAKTEAFF,TGTGCCTGGACCGACGGGACAGCCAAGACTGAAGCTTTCTTT,TRBV30,TRBD1,TRBJ1-1,few
CASSIGTSGGANEQFF,TGTGCCAGCAGCATCGGGACTAGCGGGGGGGCCAATGAGCAGTTCTTC,TRBV11-3,TRBD2,TRBJ2-1,many
CASSYTDRAQPQHF,TGTGCCAGCAGTTATACGGACAGGGCTCAGCCCCAGCATTTT,TRBV6-6,TRBD1,TRBJ1-5,NA
CASSNRDRMTGELFF,TGTGCCAGCAGCAACCGGGACAGGATGACCGGGGAGCTGTTTTTT,TRBV7-2,TRBD1,TRBJ2-2,many
CASSIGLTRGDTQYF,TGCGCCAGCAGCATTGGTCTGACCCGGGGGGATACGCAGTATTTT,TRBV5-1,NA,TRBJ2-3,many
CASSLAVDSSWATQYF,TGTGCCAGCAGCTTAGCGGTCGACTCTAGTTGGGCCACGCAGTATTTT,TRBV7-2,NA,TRBJ2-3,few
CASSTDKYSNQPQHF,TGTGCCAGCAGCACAGACAAGTATAGCAATCAGCCCCAGCATTTT,TRBV6-6,NA,TRBJ1-5,NA
CASSLGGHTQYF,TGTGCCAGCAGTTTGGGCGGTCATACGCAGTATTTT,TRBV27,NA,TRBJ2-3,few
CVTGKDRQETQYF,TGTGTAACGGGGAAGGACAGACAAGAGACCCAGTACTTC,TRBV6-5,NA,TRBJ2-5,NA
CASSRTGTNQPQHF,TGTGCCAGCAGTAGGACAGGGACCAATCAGCCCCAGCATTTT,TRBV6-2/TRBV6-3,TRBD1,TRBJ1-5,NA
CASSGTGTSGLDTQYF,TGTGCCAGCAGCGGTACCGGGACTAGCGGGCTAGATACGCAGTATTTT,TRBV9,TRBD2,TRBJ2-3,NA
CASSLRNEQFF,TGTGCCAGCAGCCTGAGGAATGAGCAGTTCTTC,TRBV3-1,NA,TRBJ2-1,NA
CASSQDLWQNYGYTF,TGCGCCAGCAGCCAAGATTTATGGCAGAACTATGGCTACACCTTC,TRBV4-3,NA,TRBJ1-2,few
CASSRSPTSGRNNEQFF,TGTGCCAGCAGCCGATCTCCGACTAGCGGGCGGAACAATGAGCAGTTCTTC,TRBV7-6,TRBD2,TRBJ2-1,few
CASRRLAGGNQETQYF,TGTGCCAGCAGACGCCTGGCGGGGGGAAACCAAGAGACCCAGTACTTC,TRBV6-5,TRBD2,TRBJ2-5,NA
CASSPLGGGQPQHF,TGTGCCAGCAGCCCCCTTGGGGGAGGCCAGCCCCAGCATTTT,TRBV7-9,NA,TRBJ1-5,few
CASSPPTGAPNEQFF,TGTGCCAGCTCGCCCCCGACAGGGGCCCCCAATGAGCAGTTCTTC,TRBV18,TRBD1,TRBJ2-1,NA
CASSLAPGFGDTQYF,TGTGCCAGCAGCTTAGCGCCCGGTTTTGGAGATACGCAGTATTTT,TRBV7-6,NA,TRBJ2-3,NA
CASRAVLRAGNTIYF,TGTGCCAGCAGAGCCGTCCTAAGGGCTGGAAACACCATATATTTT,TRBV7-9,NA,TRBJ1-3,NA
CSARPGTDQETQYF,TGCAGTGCTAGGCCCGGGACAGACCAAGAGACCCAGTACTTC,TRBV20-1,TRBD1,TRBJ2-5,NA
CASSQVPGTDSNYGYTF,TGTGCCAGCAGCCAAGTTCCTGGAACGGACAGTAACTATGGCTACACCTTC,TRBV4-2,NA,TRBJ1-2,few
CSVARGLDTEAFF,TGCAGCGTGGCTCGGGGACTCGACACTGAAGCTTTCTTT,TRBV29-1,NA,TRBJ1-1,few